This T cell receptor (beta chain) was obtained from a study of cytomegalovirus exposure and HLA in healthy donors. Study observations and caveats: Cytomegalovirus status was reportedly diagnosed by the classifier with high specificity and sensitivity. First-cohort TCR clusters tended to co-occur in the roughly 130 validation repertoires, a later analysis found.

This CDR3 has 17 residues. Germline V gives CDR1 SGHRS, CDR2 YFSETQ. With V trimmed by 0 bases and J by 3 bases, 10 bases remained unmatched. Using immunoSEQ multiplex PCR, the repertoire was profiled, and TCRdb retains in-frame clones only, with some absent. The sample consists of approximately 240,000 clones, 85% to 95% of them appearing once. Concerning this clone itself: Its antigen is as yet unknown.

The rearrangement joins TRBV5-1 to TRBJ2-7; 9 bases fit TRBD2. The sequenced sample was PBMCs. This TCR derives from a woman under 30 in good health and CMV-seronegative. CDR3 sequence (DNA): TGCGCCAGCAGCTTGGGCCTTCGCGGGAGGGCGTTCTACGAGCAGTACTTC. Its translation is CASSLGLRGRAFYEQYF.